The rows below give T cell receptor beta chains drawn from one sample of a study of blood T cell repertoires in COVID-19. TCRdb's copy holds only in-frame clones and misses some; the assay was immunoSEQ multiplex PCR. The sample gives 250,000 or so clones, approximately 86% of which show up once; about 2.7% is in the top ten. Sequenced sample: PBMCs or T cells enriched from blood (not recorded which). Receptor source: a woman under 30 who had recovered from COVID-19. Both conserved end residues are part of each CDR3. The D gene is left open where the match is weak. Clone size, where shown, is once, few, many, or a class for clones that have expanded.

V gene,J gene,CDR3 length,clone size,D gene,CDR3 DNA,CDR3 protein
TRBV30,TRBJ1-4,15,-,TRBD1,TGTGCCTGGAGAGACCCGGGACAGGGAGTAGGAAAACTGTTTTTT,CAWRDPGQGVGKLFF
TRBV4-1,TRBJ2-5,17,-,TRBD2,TGCGCCAGCAGCCAAGTCTCGGGGACTAGCGGGGCCGAGACCCAGTACTTC,CASSQVSGTSGAETQYF
TRBV7-2,TRBJ2-1,16,-,-,TGTGCCAGCAGCTTAGGAGGGAGAGGGTCCTACAATGAGCAGTTCTTC,CASSLGGRGSYNEQFF
TRBV11-2,TRBJ2-5,17,-,TRBD2,TGTGCCAGCAGCTTAGATATAGCTAGCGGGGGCCAAGAGACCCAGTACTTC,CASSLDIASGGQETQYF
TRBV18,TRBJ1-2,15,-,TRBD1,TGTGCCAGCTCACCACTTACAGGGGTGGCAGGTGGCTACACCTTC,CASSPLTGVAGGYTF
TRBV19,TRBJ1-4,14,-,TRBD1,TGTGCCAGTAGTAGTCCAGGGGGTGATGAAAAACTGTTTTTT,CASSSPGGDEKLFF
TRBV5-4,TRBJ2-1,15,once,-,TGTGCCAGCAGGGGGGGGCGGGGCGACTACAATGAGCAGTTCTTC,CASRGGRGDYNEQFF
TRBV28,TRBJ2-1,15,once,TRBD1,TGTGCCAGCAGCCCTGACAGGGGGAGAGTCAATGAGCAGTTCTTC,CASSPDRGRVNEQFF
TRBV15,TRBJ2-1,16,-,-,TGTGCCACCAGCAGAGATATGCTAGCCCCGGGGAATGAGCAGTTCTTC,CATSRDMLAPGNEQFF
TRBV7-2,TRBJ1-4,14,-,-,TGTGCCAGCAGCCAAACAGGTGGGAATGAAAAACTGTTTTTT,CASSQTGGNEKLFF
TRBV6-1,TRBJ2-7,17,-,TRBD1,TGTGCCAGCAGTGTAACCGGGACAGGGGAGGTCACCTACGAGCAGTACTTC,CASSVTGTGEVTYEQYF
TRBV6-5,TRBJ2-7,15,-,TRBD1,TGTGCCAGCAGAGGCCCGGGACAGTCCTCCTACGAGCAGTACTTC,CASRGPGQSSYEQYF
TRBV11-2,TRBJ2-3,16,-,-,TGTGCCAGCAGCTTAGCGGTGGGCAGGGTGACAGATACGCAGTATTTT,CASSLAVGRVTDTQYF
TRBV4-1,TRBJ1-4,16,-,-,TGCGCCAGCAGCCTTTACTCTGGAGCTGACAATGAAAAACTGTTTTTT,CASSLYSGADNEKLFF
TRBV18,TRBJ1-6,15,-,TRBD1,TGTGCCAGCTCACTGACCTCGGACAGGAATTCACCCCTCCACTTT,CASSLTSDRNSPLHF
TRBV7-3,TRBJ1-2,14,few,TRBD1,TGTGCCAGCAGCCCGGACAGGGGGTGGTATGGCTACACCTTC,CASSPDRGWYGYTF
TRBV28,TRBJ1-3,12,-,-,TGTGCCAGCAGTCCCCAAGCAAACACCATATATTTT,CASSPQANTIYF
TRBV7-6,TRBJ2-7,12,-,-,TGTGCCAGCAGCTTAACCCGTGGCGGGCAGTACTTC,CASSLTRGGQYF
TRBV4-3,TRBJ1-2,15,-,-,TGCGCCAGCAGCCAAGACCGGGATACTAACTATGGCTACACCTTC,CASSQDRDTNYGYTF
TRBV7-9,TRBJ1-5,15,-,-,TGTGCCAGCAGCTTACTACAGGGAAGCAATCAGCCCCAGCATTTT,CASSLLQGSNQPQHF
TRBV5-1,TRBJ2-5,14,once,-,TGCGCCAGCAGCCTCACAGATCCGCAAGAGACCCAGTACTTC,CASSLTDPQETQYF
TRBV7-2,TRBJ2-1,15,-,-,TGTGCCAGCAGCGACCCGGGACTCCTGAAGATCGAGCAGTTCTTC,CASSDPGLLKIEQFF
TRBV4-3,TRBJ1-6,15,-,TRBD1,TGCGCCAGCAGCCCGGGAGTGGACAGGGATTCACCCCTCCACTTT,CASSPGVDRDSPLHF
TRBV19,TRBJ1-6,16,-,TRBD1,TGTGCCAGTAGCCCTTCGGGACAGGGGTATAATTCACCCCTCCACTTT,CASSPSGQGYNSPLHF
TRBV9,TRBJ1-6,14,-,-,TGTGCCAGCAGCACGACAGGAGAGAATTCACCCCTCCACTTT,CASSTTGENSPLHF
TRBV4-3,TRBJ2-2,15,-,-,TGCGCCAGCAGCCGGAGCGGGCCCGCCACCGGGGAGCTGTTTTTT,CASSRSGPATGELFF
TRBV9,TRBJ1-2,14,-,TRBD1,TGTGCCAGCAGCGGACAGGGAAGTAACTATGGCTACACCTTC,CASSGQGSNYGYTF
TRBV25-1,TRBJ2-3,17,-,TRBD2,TGTGCCAGCAGTGTGGACACGGGACTAGCGGGCACAGATACGCAGTATTTT,CASSVDTGLAGTDTQYF
TRBV4-2,TRBJ1-1,18,-,-,TGTGCCAGCAGCCCTACGTACGGAAAAAGACAGAGGAACACTGAAGCTTTCTTT,CASSPTYGKRQRNTEAFF
TRBV18,TRBJ1-2,13,-,-,TGTGCCAGCTCAGCAGGGTTTGGCTATGGCTACACCTTC,CASSAGFGYGYTF
TRBV4-3,TRBJ2-3,15,-,-,TGCGCCAGCAGCCAAGACAGGGCCAGCACAGATACGCAGTATTTT,CASSQDRASTDTQYF
TRBV3-1/TRBV3-2,TRBJ2-5,16,-,TRBD1,TGTGCCAGCAGCCAAACAGGGGGCGCCCCACAAGAGACCCAGTACTTC,CASSQTGGAPQETQYF
TRBV28,TRBJ1-5,12,-,-,TGTGCCAGCCAGGATAGCAATCAGCCCCAGCATTTT,CASQDSNQPQHF
TRBV2,TRBJ1-4,14,-,-,TGTGCCAGCAGACAGGCCGGGAGTAATGAAAAACTGTTTTTT,CASRQAGSNEKLFF
TRBV4-3,TRBJ2-7,16,few,TRBD1,TGCGCCAGCAGCTACTCCGCGACAGGGGAATCCTACGAGCAGTACTTC,CASSYSATGESYEQYF
TRBV5-5,TRBJ1-6,12,-,-,TGTGCCAGCAGCTTGGACTGGGGCCAACTCCACTTT,CASSLDWGQLHF